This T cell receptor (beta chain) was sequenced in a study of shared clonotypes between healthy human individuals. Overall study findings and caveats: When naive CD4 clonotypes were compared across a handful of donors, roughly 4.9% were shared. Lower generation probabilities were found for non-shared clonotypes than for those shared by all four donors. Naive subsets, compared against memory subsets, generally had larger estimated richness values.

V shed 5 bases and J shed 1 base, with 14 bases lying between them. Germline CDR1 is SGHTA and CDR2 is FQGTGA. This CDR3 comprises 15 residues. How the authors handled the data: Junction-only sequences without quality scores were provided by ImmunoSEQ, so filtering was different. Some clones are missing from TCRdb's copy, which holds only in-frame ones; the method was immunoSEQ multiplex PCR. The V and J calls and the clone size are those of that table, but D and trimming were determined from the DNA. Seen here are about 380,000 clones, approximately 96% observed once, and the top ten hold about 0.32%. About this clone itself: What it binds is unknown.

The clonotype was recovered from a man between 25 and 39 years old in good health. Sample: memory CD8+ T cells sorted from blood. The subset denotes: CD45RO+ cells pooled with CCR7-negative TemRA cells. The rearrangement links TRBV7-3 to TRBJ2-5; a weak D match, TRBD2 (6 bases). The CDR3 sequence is CASSPNRDSQETQYF. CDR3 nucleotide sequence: TGTGCCAGCAGCCCGAACCGGGACTCCCAAGAGACCCAGTACTTC.